What follows describes a single T cell receptor beta chain. The target antigen is unknown. The data belong to a study of blood T cells in healthy people across ages. Study-level findings and limits: Estimated diversity across one million T cells was deemed an underestimate.

Germline CDR1 SNHLY, CDR2 FYNNEI. V lost 6 bases and J lost 0; bases outside the gene matches: 10. The CDR3 spans 17 residues. A second PCR of about 7 to 12 cycles used a sample-barcoded 5' primer and a J-beta primer mix. TCRdb fed the 5' RACE reads into MiXCR, producing one record per CDR3 protein. The data hold 700,000 to 900,000 distinct CDR3 sequences, with around half observed a single time. This sequence joins TRBV2 and TRBJ2-2; 7 bases are a match to TRBD1. Source material: blood. This receptor was identified in a man older than 75 in good health. CDR3 protein: CASRIRQGSANTGELFF. As DNA, the CDR3 is TGTGCCAGCAGAATCCGACAGGGATCCGCGAACACCGGGGAGCTGTTTTTT.